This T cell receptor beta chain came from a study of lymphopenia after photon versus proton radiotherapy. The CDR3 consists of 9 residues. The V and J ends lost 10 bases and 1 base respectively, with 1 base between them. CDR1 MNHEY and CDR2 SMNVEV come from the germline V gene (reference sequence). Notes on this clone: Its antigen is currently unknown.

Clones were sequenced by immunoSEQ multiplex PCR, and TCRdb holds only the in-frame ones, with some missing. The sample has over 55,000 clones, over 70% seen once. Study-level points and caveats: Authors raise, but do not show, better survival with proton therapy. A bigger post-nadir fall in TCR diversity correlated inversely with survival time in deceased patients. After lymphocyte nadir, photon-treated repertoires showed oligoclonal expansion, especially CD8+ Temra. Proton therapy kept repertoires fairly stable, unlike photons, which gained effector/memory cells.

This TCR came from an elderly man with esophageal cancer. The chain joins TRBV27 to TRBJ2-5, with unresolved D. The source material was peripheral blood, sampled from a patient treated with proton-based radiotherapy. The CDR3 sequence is CATQETQYF. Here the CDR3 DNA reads TGTGCCACCCAAGAGACCCAGTACTTC.